The following is a T cell receptor (beta chain) sequence with its context. Per the study methods: The authors estimated nucleated cell counts from reference gene primer amplification. Sequenced by immunoSEQ multiplex PCR; TCRdb stores in-frame clones only, minus some. D and trimming were read from the DNA, whereas the V and J calls and clone size are those reported in that table. The sample lists 150,000 to 200,000 clones, 79% occurring once. The data belong to a study of blood T cell repertoires in COVID-19. On the study more broadly: Sites across the United States, Italy and Spain contributed samples from acute and convalescent COVID-19. PBMCs, B-cell-depleted T cells, or T cells were the source of the cDNA or gDNA that made up the material.

Sample: peripheral blood. The TCR comes from a man aged 60 to 75 with active or convalescent COVID-19.

CDR3 sequence (DNA): TGTGCCAGCAGCCGGCTAGCGGGAGCCGGGGAGACCCAGTACTTC. This translates into CASSRLAGAGETQYF. The V gene is TRBV7-2, the J gene TRBJ2-5; 10 nucleotides align to TRBD2. J was trimmed by 5 bases and V by 5 bases; bases with no gene match: 8. This CDR3 has 15 amino acids. In germline, CDR1 is SGHTA, CDR2 FQGNSA.